The text below deals with one T cell receptor (beta chain). The PCR contained 60 Vbeta and 13 Jbeta primers. Profiling relied on immunoSEQ multiplex PCR, and the TCRdb table lists in-frame clones only, not all of them. The table has over 120,000 clones, roughly 80% seen once. This specimen belongs to a study of cytomegalovirus exposure and HLA in healthy donors. CDR1 is SGHRS, CDR2 YFSETQ, per germline. The ends lost 0 bases at V and 0 bases at J; junction bases unmatched: 4. The length of the CDR3 is 17 residues. This clonotype was obtained from a man aged 40-49 years in good health and CMV-seronegative. The sequenced sample was PBMCs. V and J are TRBV5-1 and TRBJ2-2, with 8 positions matching TRBD2. The DNA for the CDR3 is TGCGCCAGCAGCTTGGCGGGGACTAGGGCGAACACCGGGGAGCTGTTTTTT. It specifies CASSLAGTRANTGELFF.